This T cell receptor (delta chain) emerged from a study of delta chains in infants with herpesvirus infections (dated 2023 in TCRdb). Regarding the study in general: To characterize gammadelta T cell responses to primary cytomegalovirus (CMV) infection, researchers prospectively followed a birth cohort of Ugandan infants starting at birth. Infant blood samples fell into approximate age groups of 1.5, 4, 8 and 12 months. From PBMC, gammadelta TCRs were sequenced for 18 CMV-infected infants (one congenitally infected) and roughly 8 CMV-uninfected infants who had sufficient sample available. Belgian fetal and cord blood gammadelta TCR data that had been published previously were included solely for comparison and were not produced in this cohort. The study looked for a public fetal Vdelta1/Vgamma8 gammadelta TCR clonotype in infants infected with CMV after birth.

Regarding this clone: It has no known antigen specificity. This likely traces to a read error, being one base from a far larger clone.

The paper's findings and limits, for the study overall: Public-clonotype frequency among Vdelta1 cells appeared to correlate inversely with age at infection and decayed rapidly, seemingly not persisting beyond approximately eight weeks. The public clonotype was detected only at the first time point after infection and was not found in uninfected infants or in infants infected after 120 days. Limitations noted by the authors included a small sample size and a lack of race- or environment-matched controls, because nearly all Ugandans acquire CMV before adulthood. Of under 20 CMV-infected infants, several carried the public Vdelta1 clonotype: the congenitally infected infant plus three who were infected postnatally before 120 days of age. Presence of the public clonotype at levels below the detection limit might still occur in CMV-uninfected infants.

V sheds 2 bases and J sheds 9 bases, leaving 20 bases between their ends. CDR1 and CDR2 are drawn from the germline V gene: NSMFDY, ISSIKDK. The CDR3 spans 14 residues, from the cysteine through the phenylalanine. Just the 42-base CDR3 DNA is kept, in frame starting at base 1. Infants were enrolled after their mothers, pregnant women receiving prenatal care in Kampala, Uganda, were recruited, and documentation of maternal HIV status was required. Weekly visits were made to families, and infant clinical information, oral swabs and peripheral blood were collected beginning at 6 weeks of age and every 4 months thereafter. Blood was drawn into heparin tubes, and PBMC were isolated via Ficoll-Paque density gradient centrifugation and then cryopreserved. Libraries were made using RT-PCR. To generate TCR cDNA, RNA from PBMC was reverse transcribed using SuperScript II together with primers specific for the gamma chain and the delta chain. Purification of cDNA was performed with AMPure XP beads, after which the cDNA was amplified and indexed with Illumina adapters by means of the Nextera XT Index Kit. gammadelta TCR libraries were sequenced on an Illumina MiSeq with a V2 300-cycle kit. Per the source publication's procedure: Using MiXCR v2.1.12, CDR3 sequences were assembled, and reads were mapped onto D, J and V genes obtained from GenBank. VDJtools v1.2.1 was used to analyze the repertoires of the CDR3 clonotypes. TCRdb reprocessed the public reads with the caller CATT; rows with the same DNA were merged afterwards. The V and J calls and clone size come from TCRdb's table, not from the authors' own analysis. Counted in this sample were hundreds of delta-chain clones; approximately 16% of them appeared once. The top ten clones comprise around 40% of the sample.

This chain is built from TRAV29/DV5 and TRDJ1; the D gene lacks a confident call. Germline matching of the DNA provided the J gene here, since TCRdb leaves it blank. The sample here was peripheral blood, taken at time point 1 of longitudinal follow-up. The clonotype originates from a human donor who was a Ugandan infant, either HIV-exposed or HIV-unexposed (not recorded which). The CDR3 reads as follows: CAASKRSPAAQLIF. The DNA is TGTGCAGCAAGTAAAAGATCCCCCGCGGCACAACTCATCTTT. Supplemented by the reference TRAV29/DV5 and TRDJ1 proteins around the CDR3, the complete variable domain is DQQVKQNSPSLSVQEGRISILNCDYTNSMFDYFLWYKKYPAEGPTFLISISSIKDKNEDGRFTVFLNKSAKHLSLHIVPSQPGDSAVYFCAASKRSPAAQLIFGKGTRVTVEP.